This T cell receptor (beta chain) comes out of a study of cytomegalovirus exposure and HLA in healthy donors. Study-wide context: Falling in the Caucasian-associated ancestry cluster were approximately 84% of approximately 410 genotyped donors. Study results and limitations: An analysis that was carried out later associated some 17,000 TCR beta sequences with HLA alleles at 0.05 false discovery rate.

The CDR3 covers 15 residues. Per germline, CDR1 SGHRS and CDR2 YFSETQ. Trimming took 4 bases from V and 1 from J, leaving 15 bases between them. As concerns this clone: Its antigen is currently unknown.

Primers: 60 Vbeta forward and 13 Jbeta reverse. Method: immunoSEQ multiplex PCR; TCRdb's copy keeps in-frame clones and lacks some. The data show fewer than 150,000 clones, 55% to 80% seen once. The rearrangement links TRBV5-1 to TRBJ2-7; tentative D call: TRBD1 (7 bases). Material for sequencing was PBMCs. The TCR sequence derives from a human donor in good health. The CDR3 DNA is TGCGCCAGCAGCCCGGGGGCGGGACAGTCCTACGAGCAGTACTTC. Amino acids: CASSPGAGQSYEQYF.